Below, one T cell receptor beta chain is given with its context. What antigen it recognizes has not been identified. No per-base quality is available; no much larger clone lies one base away. The immunoSEQ Assay, a bias-controlled multiplex PCR, was used to amplify TCRbeta CDR3 regions from genomic DNA. In the authors' own workflow: The number of nucleated cells in each sample was estimated by amplification of reference gene primers within the assay. To quantify the absolute abundance of each unique TCRbeta CDR3 rearrangement, sequence reads were collapsed and filtered. For each sample, productive Simpson clonality was calculated as the square root of Simpson's diversity index over productive rearrangements. In TCRdb, the immuneACCESS table is reduced to in-frame sequences with V and J assigned. These tables do not hold every clone; where another copy was compared, an unresolved V gene accounts for under half, and the others remain unexplained. V, J and clone size derive from that table, while D and trimming were established from the DNA sequence. Present in this sample are approximately 27,000 clones, around 91% of which were seen just once. The ten largest clones add up to 10% of the sample.

Collaborating institutions collected whole blood in K2EDTA tubes following their own protocols. For TCRbeta analysis, collaborator samples were shipped as frozen whole blood, as isolated PBMCs, or as DNA extracted from either sample type. The sample is drawn from a study of blood T cell repertoires in COVID-19 (dated by TCRdb to 2020 to 2021). A note on the overall study: The collaborator samples originated in the United States, Italy and Spain and spanned the acute and convalescent phases of COVID-19. The material from the prospective study consisted of cDNA or gDNA derived from T cells, B-cell-depleted T cells, or PBMCs. The dataset comprised deeply sampled blood TCRbeta repertoires from subjects exposed to, actively infected with, or recovered from COVID-19. The repertoires were released in a freely available public database meant as a resource for research on the immune response to SARS-CoV-2. The samples were drawn from the first 160 participants of the ongoing ImmuneRACE study and from 1,254 subjects provided by 6 global collaborators. Sample metadata almost always included a de-identified subject ID, COVID-19 status, age in years and sex. Where HLA class I and class II types were available, the types were taken from metadata supplied by the sample provider, not from assay-based typing. The investigation overall reported the following: The quantity of clinical and demographic metadata differed by source and by participant and was supplied without curation.

The sequenced sample consisted of peripheral blood. The sequence was collected from a man aged 60 to 69 with acute or convalescent COVID-19.

Here the CDR3 is given as CASSLRRGYGELFF. The sequenced DNA: TGTGCCAGCAGCTTACGGCGGGGGTACGGGGAGCTGTTTTTT. The chain is encoded by TRBV7-8 joined to TRBJ2-2, with 7 central nucleotides matching TRBD2. Per the germline V gene, SGHVS is the CDR1 and FQNEAQ is the CDR2. The CDR3 starts with the cysteine, ends with the phenylalanine, and has 14 residues. Of the read, only the CDR3 DNA is kept; its 42 bases are in frame from base 1. Trimming removed 2 bases from V and 7 bases from J; the gene matches leave 4 bases unexplained.